The 14 T cell receptor beta chains listed next were all sequenced from one sample in a study of CD8+ T cells in alopecia areata. It was cDNA, reverse transcribed from extracted RNA, that served as the sequencing template. Some clones are missing from TCRdb's copy, which holds only in-frame ones; the method was immunoSEQ multiplex PCR. The sample gives about 150,000 clones, about two thirds of which show up once; 36% is in the top ten. What was sequenced was CD8+ T cells sorted from blood. These receptors were collected from a human donor in good health.

This chain links TRBV10-2 with TRBJ2-1; unclear D gene. CDR3 length equals 13 residues. Trimming took off 6 bases at V and 7 bases at J, with 13 bases between the two ends. From germline, CDR1 is WSHSY and CDR2 SAAADI. In DNA form, the CDR3 reads TGCGCCAGCAGCCACGGTCAGTCAAATGAGCAGTTCTTC. Translating gives CASSHGQSNEQFF.

The CDR3 bases are TGTGCCAGCAGTTACTCGGGCATATCCTCCTACGAGCAGTACTTC. It translates to CASSYSGISSYEQYF. This sequence joins TRBV6-6 and TRBJ2-7; no clear D. With 0 bases removed from V and 0 bases from J, the gap between germline ends came to 9 bases. The length of the CDR3 is 15 residues. Germline V gene sequence: CDR1 MNHNY, CDR2 SVGAGI (reference sequence).

The chain uses TRBV6-1 and TRBJ2-5; D unclear. Germline V lookup: CDR1 MNHNS, CDR2 SASEGT. The CDR3 loop spans 15 amino acids. Trimming stripped 7 bases from V and 0 bases from J, with 15 bases between. The CDR3 coding sequence is TGTGCCAGCACTCGGCGGCAACAGTACCAAGAGACCCAGTACTTC. Amino acids: CASTRRQQYQETQYF.

There are a few counts of this clone. The chain carries TRBV4-1 and TRBJ1-1, with D perhaps matching TRBD1 (5 bases). Germline V gives CDR1 MGHRA, CDR2 YSYEKL. The CDR3 is made up of 15 amino acids. V was clipped by 5 bases and J by 1 base, with 14 bases between them. CDR3 protein: CASSYGANQNTEAFF. CDR3 coding DNA: TGCGCCAGCAGCTATGGGGCCAACCAGAACACTGAAGCTTTCTTT.

About this clone itself: The junction does not match germline at one end; this may be a read error. The rearrangement links TRBV7-7 to TRBJ2-3; D is unresolved. The germline V gene encodes CDR1 SSHAT and CDR2 FNYEAQ (reference sequence). The CDR3 runs 14 residues. This CDR3 reads CASSFGPSADTQYF. CDR3 nucleotide sequence: TGTGCTAGCAGCTTCGGGCCTTCGGCAGATACGCAGTATTTT.

This clone appeared a few times. Other DNA sequences in the sample encode the same CDR3. V usage is TRBV27 and J usage is TRBJ1-1; possible D gene TRBD1, 6 bases. V gave up 8 bases and J gave up 1 base, with 8 bases separating them. Looked up from germline, CDR1 is MNHEY and CDR2 is SMNVEV (reference sequence). The CDR3 is made up of 12 amino acids. This CDR3 reads CASRTANTEAFF. The DNA of the CDR3 is TGTGCCAGCCGGACAGCGAACACTGAAGCTTTCTTT.

J is TRBJ2-1 and V is TRBV4-1, with TRBD2 as a possible D gene (5 bases). V was clipped by 0 bases and J by 2 bases, with 20 bases between them. This CDR3 comprises 19 residues. Germline CDR1 reads MGHRA; CDR2 reads YSYEKL. CDR3 nucleotide sequence: TGCGCCAGCAGCCAAGAAGGGAGTGATGTGGTTTTCCCCTACAATGAGCAGTTCTTC. Translation: CASSQEGSDVVFPYNEQFF.

The rearrangement joins TRBV7-9 to TRBJ1-2, with D unclear. The V gene lost 3 bases and the J gene lost 6 bases, with 2 bases spanning the gap. Germline values: CDR1 SEHNR, CDR2 FQNEAQ (reference sequence). The CDR3 contains 10 residues. The CDR3 DNA reads as TGTGCCAGCAGCTTGAATGGCTACACCTTC. This codes for CASSLNGYTF.

V usage is TRBV2 and J usage is TRBJ2-4; 9 bases match TRBD1. J gave up 2 bases and V 6 bases, and 5 bases lay outside the gene matches. The CDR3 has 15 residues. CDR1 is SNHLY, CDR2 FYNNEI, per germline. This CDR3 reads CASRPGQGTKNIQYF. Written as DNA, the CDR3 is TGTGCCAGCAGACCGGGACAGGGTACCAAAAACATTCAGTACTTC.

This clone was counted only a few times. V usage is TRBV9 and J usage is TRBJ2-1; D gene uncertain. Germline-derived CDR1 and CDR2 are SGDLS and YYNGEE. Trimming shortened V by 0 bases and J by 0 bases, and 13 bases separated the two germline ends. This CDR3 is 17 amino acids long. Here the CDR3 reads CASSVDLSVSSYNEQFF. The CDR3 DNA reads TGTGCCAGCAGCGTAGATCTGTCGGTTAGCTCCTACAATGAGCAGTTCTTC.

V usage is TRBV6-6 and J usage is TRBJ2-1, with D tentatively TRBD1 (6 bases). Germline CDR1 MNHNY, CDR2 SVGAGI (reference sequence). CDR3 size: 12 residues. Trimming cost V 2 bases and J 10 bases, with 9 bases left between them. As DNA, the CDR3 is TGTGCCAGCAGTTACGGCGACAGGGAGCAGTTCTTC. Translation gives CASSYGDREQFF.

The sample holds a few counts of this clone. The chain recombines TRBV6-4 with TRBJ2-3, with 7 bases matching TRBD2. Germline V gene lookup returns CDR1 MRHNA and CDR2 SNTAGT. This CDR3 region has 15 residues. With V trimmed by 0 bases and J by 4 bases, 4 bases remained unmatched. The CDR3, as DNA: TGTGCCAGCAGTGACTCTTCGGGAGGTGCAGATACGCAGTATTTT. This encodes CASSDSSGGADTQYF.

This clone was observed a single time. CDR3 loop: CASSEAAYEPGELFF. In nucleotides, the CDR3 is TGTGCCAGCAGTGAAGCGGCTTATGAACCCGGGGAGCTGTTTTTT. The V and J genes are TRBV2 and TRBJ2-2; D is ambiguous. Trimming left V 0 bases short and J 6 bases short, with 11 bases between. Germline loops: CDR1 SNHLY, CDR2 FYNNEI. The CDR3 consists of 15 residues.

This clone turned up a few times. The chain couples TRBV19 to TRBJ1-2, with D possibly being TRBD1 (5 bases). Germline V lookup: CDR1 LNHDA, CDR2 SQIVND (reference sequence). The V and J ends lost 6 bases and 7 bases respectively, with 9 bases between them. This CDR3 spans 11 amino acids. CDR3 bases: TGTGCCAGTAGGGGGGATACTGGCTACACCTTC. The encoded protein is CASRGDTGYTF.